This T cell receptor beta chain was observed in a study of T cells expressing NK-cell markers. For the study at large: In sorted CD3+CD56+NKG2C+, CD3+CD56+NKG2C- and CD3+CD56-NKG2C+ T cells, TCR beta repertoires were obtained.

In generating TCR beta cDNA, 5'RACE template switching with UMIs was used. TCRdb reprocessed the 5' RACE reads and stores each CDR3 protein as one record, lacking DNA. Its table records about 440,000 distinct CDR3 sequences. Germline values: CDR1 KGHSH, CDR2 LQKENI. The CDR3 is 17 amino acids. The sample was blood T cells: a sorted CD56 or NKG2C T cell subset, CD4+ or CD8+ T cells, or bulk PBMC T cells (not recorded which). This sequence was found in a woman between 18 and 75 years old in good health. The rearrangement joins TRBV18 to TRBJ2-3; no DNA is available, so the TRBD1 call from TCRdb remains unchecked. CDR3 region: CASSHGQQPGGGDTQYF.